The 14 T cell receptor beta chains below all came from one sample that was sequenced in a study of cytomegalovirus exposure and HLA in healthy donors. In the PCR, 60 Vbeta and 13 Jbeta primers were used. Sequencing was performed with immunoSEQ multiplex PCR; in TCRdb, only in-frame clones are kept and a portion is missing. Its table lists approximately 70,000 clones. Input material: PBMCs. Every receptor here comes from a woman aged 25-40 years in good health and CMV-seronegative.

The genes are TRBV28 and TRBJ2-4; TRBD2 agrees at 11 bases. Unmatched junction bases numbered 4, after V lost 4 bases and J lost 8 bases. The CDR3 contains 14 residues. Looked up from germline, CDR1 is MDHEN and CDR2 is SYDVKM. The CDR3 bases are TGTGCCAGCAGTTCCCTAGCGGGGGGTCACATTCAGTACTTC. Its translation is CASSSLAGGHIQYF.

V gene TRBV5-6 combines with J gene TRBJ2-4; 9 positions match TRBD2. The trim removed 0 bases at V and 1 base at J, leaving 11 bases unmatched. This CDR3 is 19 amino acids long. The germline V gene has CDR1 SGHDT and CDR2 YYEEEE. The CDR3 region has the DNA TGTGCCAGCAGCTTGGATCCAGCGGGAGGCTCTAAGGCCAAAAACATTCAGTACTTC. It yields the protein CASSLDPAGGSKAKNIQYF.

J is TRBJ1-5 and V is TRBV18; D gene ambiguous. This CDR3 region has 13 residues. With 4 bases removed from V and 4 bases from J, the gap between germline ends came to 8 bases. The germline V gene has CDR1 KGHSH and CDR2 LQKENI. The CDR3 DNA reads TGTGCCAGCTCACTGTCCCTTAATCAGCCCCAGCATTTT. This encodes CASSLSLNQPQHF. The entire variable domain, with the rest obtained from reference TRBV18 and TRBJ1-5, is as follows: NAGVMQNPRHLVRRRGQEARLRCSPMKGHSHVYWYRQLPEEGLKFMVYLQKENIIDESGMPKERFSAEFPKEGPSILRIQQVVRGDSAAYFCASSLSLNQPQHFGDGTRLSIL.

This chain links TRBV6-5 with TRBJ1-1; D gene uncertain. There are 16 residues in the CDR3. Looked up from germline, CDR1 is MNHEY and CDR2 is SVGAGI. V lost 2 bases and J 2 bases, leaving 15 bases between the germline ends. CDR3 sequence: CASSYPNAGVNTEAFF. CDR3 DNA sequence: TGTGCCAGCAGTTACCCGAATGCCGGGGTTAACACTGAAGCTTTCTTT.

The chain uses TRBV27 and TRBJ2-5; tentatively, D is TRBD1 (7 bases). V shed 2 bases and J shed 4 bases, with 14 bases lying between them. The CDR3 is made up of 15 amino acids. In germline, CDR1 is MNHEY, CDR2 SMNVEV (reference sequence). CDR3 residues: CASSLQGGPLETQYF. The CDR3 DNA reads TGTGCCAGCAGTTTACAGGGGGGACCTCTAGAGACCCAGTACTTC.

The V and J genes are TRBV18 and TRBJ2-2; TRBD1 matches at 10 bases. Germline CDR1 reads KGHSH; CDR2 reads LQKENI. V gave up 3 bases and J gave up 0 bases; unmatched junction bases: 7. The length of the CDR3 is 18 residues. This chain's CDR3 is CASSPQKTGGANTGELFF. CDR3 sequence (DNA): TGTGCCAGCTCACCGCAAAAGACAGGGGGCGCGAACACCGGGGAGCTGTTTTTT. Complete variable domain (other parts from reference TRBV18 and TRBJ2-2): NAGVMQNPRHLVRRRGQEARLRCSPMKGHSHVYWYRQLPEEGLKFMVYLQKENIIDESGMPKERFSAEFPKEGPSILRIQQVVRGDSAAYFCASSPQKTGGANTGELFFGEGSRLTVL.

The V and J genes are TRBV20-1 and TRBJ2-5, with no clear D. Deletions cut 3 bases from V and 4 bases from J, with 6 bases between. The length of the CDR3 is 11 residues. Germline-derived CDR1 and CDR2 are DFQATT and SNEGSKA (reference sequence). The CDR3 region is CSARLGETQYF. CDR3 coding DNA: TGCAGTGCTAGGCTCGGAGAGACCCAGTACTTC.

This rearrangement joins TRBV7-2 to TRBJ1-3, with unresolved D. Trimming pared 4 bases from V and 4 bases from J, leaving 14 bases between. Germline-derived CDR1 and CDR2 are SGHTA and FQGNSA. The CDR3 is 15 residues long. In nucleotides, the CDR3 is TGTGCCAGCAGCTCTTCCCCAGGTTTGGGAAACACCATATATTTT. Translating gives CASSSSPGLGNTIYF.

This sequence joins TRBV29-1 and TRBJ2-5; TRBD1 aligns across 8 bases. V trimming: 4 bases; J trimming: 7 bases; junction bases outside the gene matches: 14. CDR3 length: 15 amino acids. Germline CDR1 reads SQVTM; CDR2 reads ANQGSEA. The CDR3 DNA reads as TGCAGCGTTGGAGGACTCGGGACAGGAGAGAGGACCCAGTACTTC. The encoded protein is CSVGGLGTGERTQYF.

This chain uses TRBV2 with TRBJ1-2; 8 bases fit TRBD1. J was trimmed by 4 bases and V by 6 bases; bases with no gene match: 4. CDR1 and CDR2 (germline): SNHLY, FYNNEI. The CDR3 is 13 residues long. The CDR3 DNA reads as TGTGCCAGCAGCGACAGGGGTGCCTATGGCTACACCTTC. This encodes CASSDRGAYGYTF. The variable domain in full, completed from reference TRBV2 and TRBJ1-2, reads EPEVTQTPSHQVTQMGQEVILRCVPISNHLYFYWYRQILGQKVEFLVSFYNNEISEKSEIFDDQFSVERPDGSNFTLKIRSTKLEDSAMYFCASSDRGAYGYTFGSGTRLTVV.

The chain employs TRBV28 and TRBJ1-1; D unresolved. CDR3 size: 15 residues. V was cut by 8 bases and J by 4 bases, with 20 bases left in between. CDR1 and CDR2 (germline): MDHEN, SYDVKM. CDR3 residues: CASDPSPAGGTEAFF. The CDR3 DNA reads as TGTGCCAGCGACCCCAGCCCGGCAGGAGGCACTGAAGCTTTCTTT.

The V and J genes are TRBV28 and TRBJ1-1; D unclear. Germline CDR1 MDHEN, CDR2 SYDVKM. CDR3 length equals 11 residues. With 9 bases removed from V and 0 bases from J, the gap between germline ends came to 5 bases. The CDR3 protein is CASGLNTEAFF. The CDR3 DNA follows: TGTGCCAGTGGCCTGAACACTGAAGCTTTCTTT. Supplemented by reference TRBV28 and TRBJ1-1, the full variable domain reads DVKVTQSSRYLVKRTGEKVFLECVQDMDHENMFWYRQDPGLGLRLIYFSYDVKMKEKGDIPEGYSVSREKKERFSLILESASTNQTSMYLCASGLNTEAFFGQGTRLTVV.

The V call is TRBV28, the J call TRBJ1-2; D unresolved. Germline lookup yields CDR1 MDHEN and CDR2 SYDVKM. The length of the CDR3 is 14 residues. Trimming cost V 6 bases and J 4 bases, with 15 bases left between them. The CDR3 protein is CASSPRVSLYGYTF. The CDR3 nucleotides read TGTGCCAGCAGCCCTCGGGTCAGCCTCTATGGCTACACCTTC.

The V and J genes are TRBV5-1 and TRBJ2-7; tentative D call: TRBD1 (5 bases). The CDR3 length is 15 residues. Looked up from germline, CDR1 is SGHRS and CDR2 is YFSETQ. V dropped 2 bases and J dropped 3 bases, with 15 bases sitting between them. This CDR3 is CASSFDDRLSYEQYF. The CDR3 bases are TGCGCCAGCAGCTTTGACGACAGACTCAGCTACGAGCAGTACTTC.